This TCR beta chain was sequenced in a study of tumor-infiltrating lymphocytes in primary liver carcinoma. From roughly 20-30 mg of unsorted bulk tissue, DNA and RNA were co-extracted together. A constant-region primer primed TCR beta cDNA synthesis from about 0.45 ug of total RNA. Employing slightly modified ARM-PCR, three nested multiplex PCR rounds were run, and these gave rise to the TCR beta libraries. TRBV1-TRBV30 forward and Cbeta reverse primers drove the first two approximately 11-cycle rounds. TCRdb independently ran MiXCR on the multiplex PCR reads; one entry per CDR3 protein. Of over 35,000 distinct CDR3 sequences listed, 70% to 85% are singletons. The CDR3 contains 16 residues. This clonotype was counted at least ten times.

This receptor was obtained from a man aged 40-49 years with primary liver carcinoma and hepatitis B virus infection. The V call is TRBV21-1, the J call TRBJ2-7; TRBD2, the D gene given by the table, was not confirmed from the DNA. TRBV21-1 is tagged as a pseudogene. The sample consisted of liver tumor tissue from sampling region 4. The subset was: tumor region T4, right-lateral pole. The CDR3 region has the DNA TGTGCCAGCAGCTCAGGCAGGGGGACTAGCGGCTACGAGCAGTACTTC. Its translation: CASSSGRGTSGYEQYF.